This T cell receptor (beta chain) was observed in a study of memory CD4+ T cells and cytomegalovirus serostatus. Libraries were prepared by immunoSEQ multiplex PCR; TCRdb keeps only in-frame clonotypes and omits some of them. Here the sample spans tens of thousands of clones, under 85% being singletons. This clone was detected only a few times. V was shortened by 5 bases and J by 2 bases, with 13 bases between the two germline ends. The CDR3 has 15 amino acids. Germline-derived CDR1 and CDR2 are SNHLY and FYNNEI. The sort gate was single viable CD3+CD4+CD8-CD45RO+ cells for memory CD4+ T cells. Sequencing used memory CD4+ T cells from blood. This receptor was taken from an adult in good health and CMV-seronegative. The rearrangement joins TRBV2 to TRBJ1-5; D remains unclear. The CDR3 sequence is CASSRVHSGNQPQHF. For the CDR3, the DNA is TGTGCCAGCAGTCGGGTCCACTCGGGCAATCAGCCCCAGCATTTT.